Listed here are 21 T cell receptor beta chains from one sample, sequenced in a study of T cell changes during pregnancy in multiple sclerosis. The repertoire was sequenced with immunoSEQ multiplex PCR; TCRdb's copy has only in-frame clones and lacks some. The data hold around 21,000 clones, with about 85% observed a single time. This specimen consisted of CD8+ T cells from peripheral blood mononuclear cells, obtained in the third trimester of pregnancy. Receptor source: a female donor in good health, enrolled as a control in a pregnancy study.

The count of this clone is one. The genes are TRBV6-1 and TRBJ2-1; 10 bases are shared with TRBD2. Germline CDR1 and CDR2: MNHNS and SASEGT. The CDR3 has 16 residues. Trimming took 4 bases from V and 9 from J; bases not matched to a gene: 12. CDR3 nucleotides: TGTGCCAGCAGTGGCGAACCAGCGGGGGGGAGAAGTGAGCAGTTCTTC. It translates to CASSGEPAGGRSEQFF.

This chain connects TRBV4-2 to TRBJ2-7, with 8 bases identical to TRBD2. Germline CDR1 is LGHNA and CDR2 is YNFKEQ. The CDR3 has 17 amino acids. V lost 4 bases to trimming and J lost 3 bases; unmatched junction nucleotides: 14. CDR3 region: CASSPAGLPGLVYEQYF. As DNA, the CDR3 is TGTGCCAGCAGCCCCGCTGGTTTACCGGGACTAGTCTACGAGCAGTACTTC.

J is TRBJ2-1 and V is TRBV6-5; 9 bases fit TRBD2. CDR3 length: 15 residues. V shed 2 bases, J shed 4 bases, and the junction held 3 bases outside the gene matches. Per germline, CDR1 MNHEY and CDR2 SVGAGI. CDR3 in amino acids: CASSYNSGGYNEQFF. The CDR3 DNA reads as TGTGCCAGCAGTTACAACAGCGGGGGGTACAATGAGCAGTTCTTC.

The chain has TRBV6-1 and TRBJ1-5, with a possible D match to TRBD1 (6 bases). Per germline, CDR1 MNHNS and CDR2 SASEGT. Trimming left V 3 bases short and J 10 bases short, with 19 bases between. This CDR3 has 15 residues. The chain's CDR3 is CASSDSPRGPSPQHF. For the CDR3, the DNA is TGTGCCAGCAGTGACTCCCCCAGGGGCCCCTCACCCCAGCATTTT.

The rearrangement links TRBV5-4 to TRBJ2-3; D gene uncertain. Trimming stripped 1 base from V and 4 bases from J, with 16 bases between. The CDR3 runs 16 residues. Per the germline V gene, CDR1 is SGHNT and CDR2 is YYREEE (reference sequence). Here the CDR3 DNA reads TGTGCCAGCAGCTTGAGCGCCCTAGTGGCTCCAGATACGCAGTATTTT. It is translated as CASSLSALVAPDTQYF.

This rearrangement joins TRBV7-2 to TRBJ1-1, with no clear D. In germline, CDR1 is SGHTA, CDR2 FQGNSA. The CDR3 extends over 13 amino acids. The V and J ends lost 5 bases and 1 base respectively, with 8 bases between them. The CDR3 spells CASSPVTNTEAFF. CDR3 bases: TGTGCCAGCAGCCCGGTTACGAACACTGAAGCTTTCTTT.

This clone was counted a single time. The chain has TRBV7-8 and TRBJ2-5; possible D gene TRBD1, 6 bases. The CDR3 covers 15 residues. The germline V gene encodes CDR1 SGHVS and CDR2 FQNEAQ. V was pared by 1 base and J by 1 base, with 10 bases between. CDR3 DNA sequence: TGTGCCAGCAGCTTAGTGGTCAGGGGCCAAGAGACCCAGTACTTC. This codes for CASSLVVRGQETQYF.

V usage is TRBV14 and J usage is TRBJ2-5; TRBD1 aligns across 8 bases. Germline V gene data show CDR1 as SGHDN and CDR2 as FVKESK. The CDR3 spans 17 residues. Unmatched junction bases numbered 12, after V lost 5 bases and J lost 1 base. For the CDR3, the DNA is TGTGCCAGCAGCTACCCGACAGGGGAGCACCTCCAAGAGACCCAGTACTTC. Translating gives CASSYPTGEHLQETQYF.

CDR3 region: CATSSVLNTGELFF. The CDR3 coding sequence is TGTGCCACCAGCAGCGTACTCAACACCGGGGAGCTGTTTTTT. The chain joins TRBV15 to TRBJ2-2; D is undetermined. The CDR3 sequence is 14 residues long. V gave up 3 bases and J gave up 2 bases, with 7 bases separating them. Germline values: CDR1 LNHNV, CDR2 YYDKDF (reference sequence).

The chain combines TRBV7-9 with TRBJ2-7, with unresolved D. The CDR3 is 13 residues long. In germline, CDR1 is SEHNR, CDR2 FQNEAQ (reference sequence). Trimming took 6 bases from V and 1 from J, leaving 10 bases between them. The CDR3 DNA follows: TGTGCCAGCAGTCCGACTTGGTCCTACGAGCAGTACTTC. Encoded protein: CASSPTWSYEQYF. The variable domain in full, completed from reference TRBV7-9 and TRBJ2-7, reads DTGVSQNPRHKITKRGQNVTFRCDPISEHNRLYWYRQTLGQGPEFLTYFQNEAQLEKSRLLSDRFSAERPKGSFSTLEIQRTEQGDSAMYLCASSPTWSYEQYFGPGTRLTVT.

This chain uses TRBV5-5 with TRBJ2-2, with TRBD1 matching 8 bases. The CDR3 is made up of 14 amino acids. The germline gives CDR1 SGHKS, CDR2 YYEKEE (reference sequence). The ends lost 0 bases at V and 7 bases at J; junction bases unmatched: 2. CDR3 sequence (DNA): TGTGCCAGCAGCTTGGACAGGGGGATCGGGGAGCTGTTTTTT. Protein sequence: CASSLDRGIGELFF.

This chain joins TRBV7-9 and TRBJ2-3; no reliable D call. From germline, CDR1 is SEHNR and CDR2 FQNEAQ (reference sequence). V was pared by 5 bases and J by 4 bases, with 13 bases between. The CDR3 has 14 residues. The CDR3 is CASSPAMSPDTQYF. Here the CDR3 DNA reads TGTGCCAGCAGCCCCGCGATGTCCCCAGATACGCAGTATTTT.

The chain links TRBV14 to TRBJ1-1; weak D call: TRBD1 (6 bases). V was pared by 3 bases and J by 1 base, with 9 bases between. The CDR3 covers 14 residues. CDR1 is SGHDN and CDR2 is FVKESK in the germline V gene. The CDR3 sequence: CASSQGHWNTEAFF. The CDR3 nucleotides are TGTGCCAGCAGCCAGGGACACTGGAACACTGAAGCTTTCTTT. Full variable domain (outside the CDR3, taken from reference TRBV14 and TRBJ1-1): EAGVTQFPSHSVIEKGQTVTLRCDPISGHDNLYWYRRVMGKEIKFLLHFVKESKQDESGMPNNRFLAERTGGTYSTLKVQPAELEDSGVYFCASSQGHWNTEAFFGQGTRLTVV.

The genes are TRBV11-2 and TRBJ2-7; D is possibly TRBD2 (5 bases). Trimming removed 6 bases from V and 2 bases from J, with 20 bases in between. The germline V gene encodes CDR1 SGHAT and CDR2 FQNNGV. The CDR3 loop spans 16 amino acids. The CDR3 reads CASRPTGILGTYEQYF. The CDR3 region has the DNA TGTGCCAGCAGACCTACCGGGATCCTAGGCACCTACGAGCAGTACTTC.

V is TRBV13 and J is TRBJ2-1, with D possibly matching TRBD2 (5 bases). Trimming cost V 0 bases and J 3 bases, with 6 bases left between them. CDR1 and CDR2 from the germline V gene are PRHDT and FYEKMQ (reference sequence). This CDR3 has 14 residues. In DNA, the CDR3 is TGTGCCAGCAGCTTAGGGGCGGGCTACAATGAGCAGTTCTTC. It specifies CASSLGAGYNEQFF.

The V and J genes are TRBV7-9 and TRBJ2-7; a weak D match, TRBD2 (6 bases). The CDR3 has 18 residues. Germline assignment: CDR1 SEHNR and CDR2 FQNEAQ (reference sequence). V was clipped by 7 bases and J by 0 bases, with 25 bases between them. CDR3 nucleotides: TGTGCCAGCACCAATCCCCTTGTGGGAGGCGCGAACTCCTACGAGCAGTACTTC. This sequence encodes CASTNPLVGGANSYEQYF.

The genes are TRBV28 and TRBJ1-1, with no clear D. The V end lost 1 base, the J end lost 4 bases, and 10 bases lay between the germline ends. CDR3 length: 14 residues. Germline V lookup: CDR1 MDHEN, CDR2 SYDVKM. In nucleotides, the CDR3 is TGTGCCAGCAGTTTATTGAGTGAGAGCACTGAAGCTTTCTTT. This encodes CASSLLSESTEAFF.

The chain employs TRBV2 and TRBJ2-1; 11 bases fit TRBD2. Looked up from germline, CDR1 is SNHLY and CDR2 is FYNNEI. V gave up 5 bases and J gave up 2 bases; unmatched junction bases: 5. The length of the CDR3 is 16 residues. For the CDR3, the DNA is TGTGCCAGCAGTTACATAGCGGGGGGGCCCTACAATGAGCAGTTCTTC. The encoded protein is CASSYIAGGPYNEQFF.

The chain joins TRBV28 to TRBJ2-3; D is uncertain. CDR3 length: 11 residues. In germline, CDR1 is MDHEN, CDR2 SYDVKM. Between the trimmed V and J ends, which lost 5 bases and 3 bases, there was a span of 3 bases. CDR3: CASSLTDTQYF. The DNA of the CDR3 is TGTGCCAGCAGTCTTACAGATACGCAGTATTTT.

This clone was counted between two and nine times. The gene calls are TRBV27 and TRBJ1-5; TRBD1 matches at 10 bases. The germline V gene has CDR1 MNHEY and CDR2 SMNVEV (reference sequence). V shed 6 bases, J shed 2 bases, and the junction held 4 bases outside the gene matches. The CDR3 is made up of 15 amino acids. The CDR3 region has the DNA TGTGCCAGCAGCGGGACAGGGGTCGGCAATCAGCCCCAGCATTTT. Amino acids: CASSGTGVGNQPQHF.

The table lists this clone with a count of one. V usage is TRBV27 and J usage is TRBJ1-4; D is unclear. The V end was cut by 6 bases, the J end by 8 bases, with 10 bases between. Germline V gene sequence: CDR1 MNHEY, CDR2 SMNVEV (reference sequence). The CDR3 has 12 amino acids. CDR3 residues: CASRGRGEKLFF. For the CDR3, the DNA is TGTGCCAGCAGGGGTCGCGGGGAAAAACTGTTTTTT.